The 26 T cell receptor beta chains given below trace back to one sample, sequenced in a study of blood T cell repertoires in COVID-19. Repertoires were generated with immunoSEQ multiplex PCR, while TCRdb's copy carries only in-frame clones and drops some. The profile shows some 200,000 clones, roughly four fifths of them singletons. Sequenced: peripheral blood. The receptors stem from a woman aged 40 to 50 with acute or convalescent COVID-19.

CDR3 coding DNA: TGTGCCAGCAGCTCCAAACGTTCGGTCGCTTTCTTT. Amino acids: CASSSKRSVAFF. The V gene is TRBV13, the J gene TRBJ1-1; D is unresolved. Germline CDR1 and CDR2: PRHDT and FYEKMQ (reference sequence). The CDR3 is 12 residues long. Deletions cut 4 bases from V and 11 bases from J, with 14 bases between.

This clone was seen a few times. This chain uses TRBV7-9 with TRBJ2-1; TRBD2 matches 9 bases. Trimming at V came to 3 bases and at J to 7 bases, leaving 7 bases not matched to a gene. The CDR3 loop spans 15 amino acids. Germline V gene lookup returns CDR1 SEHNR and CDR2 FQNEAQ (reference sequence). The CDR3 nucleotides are TGTGCCAGCAGCTTCGCTAGCGGGATTTCAAATGAGCAGTTCTTC. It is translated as CASSFASGISNEQFF.

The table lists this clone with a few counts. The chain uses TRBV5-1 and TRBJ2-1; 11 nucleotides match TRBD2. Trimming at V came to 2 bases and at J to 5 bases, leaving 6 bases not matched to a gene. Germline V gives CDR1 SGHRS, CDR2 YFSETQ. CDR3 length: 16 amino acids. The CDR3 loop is CASSFYLAGGHNEQFF. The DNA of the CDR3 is TGCGCCAGCAGCTTCTATCTAGCGGGGGGTCACAATGAGCAGTTCTTC.

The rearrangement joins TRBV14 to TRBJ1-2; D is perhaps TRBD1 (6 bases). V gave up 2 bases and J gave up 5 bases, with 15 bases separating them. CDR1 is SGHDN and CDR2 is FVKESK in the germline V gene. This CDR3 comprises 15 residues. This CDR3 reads CASSQKRGHVYGYTF. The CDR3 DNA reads TGTGCCAGCAGCCAAAAGAGGGGACATGTTTATGGCTACACCTTC.

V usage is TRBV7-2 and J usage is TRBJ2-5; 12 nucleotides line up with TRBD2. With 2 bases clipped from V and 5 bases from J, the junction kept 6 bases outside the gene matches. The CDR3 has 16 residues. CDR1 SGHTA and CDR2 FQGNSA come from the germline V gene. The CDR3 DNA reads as TGTGCCAGCAGCTTATCTGGACTAGCGGGAAGGGAGACCCAGTACTTC. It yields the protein CASSLSGLAGRETQYF.

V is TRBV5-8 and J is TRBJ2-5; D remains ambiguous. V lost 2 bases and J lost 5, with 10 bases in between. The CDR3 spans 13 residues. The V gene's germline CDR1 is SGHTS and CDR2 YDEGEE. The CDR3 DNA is TGTGCCAGCAGCTTTAGTGTGGTGGAGACCCAGTACTTC. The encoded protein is CASSFSVVETQYF.

The CDR3 bases are TGTGCCAGCAGTGAGGGAGGGGCCGGTCGCACTGAAGCTTTCTTT. This codes for CASSEGGAGRTEAFF. This chain links TRBV6-1 with TRBJ1-1; possible D gene TRBD1, 5 bases. This CDR3 is 15 amino acids long. Germline lookup yields CDR1 MNHNS and CDR2 SASEGT. V gave up 3 bases and J gave up 4 bases, with 15 bases separating them.

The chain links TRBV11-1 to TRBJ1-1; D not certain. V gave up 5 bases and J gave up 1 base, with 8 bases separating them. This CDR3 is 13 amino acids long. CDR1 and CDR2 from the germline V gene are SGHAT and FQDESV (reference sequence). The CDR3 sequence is CASSAQRNTEAFF. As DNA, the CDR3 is TGTGCCAGCAGCGCACAGAGGAACACTGAAGCTTTCTTT. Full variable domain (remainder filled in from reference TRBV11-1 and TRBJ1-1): EAEVAQSPRYKITEKSQAVAFWCDPISGHATLYWYRQILGQGPELLVQFQDESVVDDSQLPKDRFSAERLKGVDSTLKIQPAELGDSAMYLCASSAQRNTEAFFGQGTRLTVV.

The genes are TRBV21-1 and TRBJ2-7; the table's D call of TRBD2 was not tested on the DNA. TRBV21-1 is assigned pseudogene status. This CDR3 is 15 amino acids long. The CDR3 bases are TGTGCCAGCAGCCGCAGCGGGAGGACAGCCTACGAGCAGTACTTC. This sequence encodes CASSRSGRTAYEQYF.

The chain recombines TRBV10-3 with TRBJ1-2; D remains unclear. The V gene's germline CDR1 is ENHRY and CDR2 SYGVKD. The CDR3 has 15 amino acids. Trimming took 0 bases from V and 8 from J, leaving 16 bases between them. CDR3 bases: TGTGCCATCAGTGAGTCGAGGGCCCTCCGGGCGGGCTACACCTTC. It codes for CAISESRALRAGYTF.

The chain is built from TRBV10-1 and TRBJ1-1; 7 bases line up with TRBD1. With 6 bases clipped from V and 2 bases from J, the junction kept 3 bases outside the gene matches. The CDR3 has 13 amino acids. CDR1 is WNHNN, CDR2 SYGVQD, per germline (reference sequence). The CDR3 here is CASRQGSNTEAFF. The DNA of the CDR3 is TGCGCCAGCAGACAGGGGTCTAACACTGAAGCTTTCTTT.

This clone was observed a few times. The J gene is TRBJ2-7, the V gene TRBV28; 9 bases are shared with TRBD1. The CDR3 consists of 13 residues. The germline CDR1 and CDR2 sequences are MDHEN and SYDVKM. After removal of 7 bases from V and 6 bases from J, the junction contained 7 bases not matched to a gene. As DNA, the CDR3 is TGTGCCAGCAAGGTACAGGGGGCTTCCGAGCAGTACTTC. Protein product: CASKVQGASEQYF. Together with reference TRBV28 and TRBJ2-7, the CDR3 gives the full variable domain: DVKVTQSSRYLVKRTGEKVFLECVQDMDHENMFWYRQDPGLGLRLIYFSYDVKMKEKGDIPEGYSVSREKKERFSLILESASTNQTSMYLCASKVQGASEQYFGPGTRLTVT.

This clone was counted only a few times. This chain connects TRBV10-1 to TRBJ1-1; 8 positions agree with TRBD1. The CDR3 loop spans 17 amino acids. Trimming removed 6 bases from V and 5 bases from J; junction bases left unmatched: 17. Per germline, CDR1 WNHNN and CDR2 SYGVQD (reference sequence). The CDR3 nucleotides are TGCGCCAGCAGCCTAACTTCGACAGGGGAGATACGAACTGAAGCTTTCTTT. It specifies CASSLTSTGEIRTEAFF.

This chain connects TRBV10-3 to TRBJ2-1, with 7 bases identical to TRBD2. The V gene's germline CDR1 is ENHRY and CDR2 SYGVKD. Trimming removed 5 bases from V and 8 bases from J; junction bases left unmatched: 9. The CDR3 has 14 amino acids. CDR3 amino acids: CAISQAGPGDEQFF. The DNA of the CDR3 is TGTGCCATCAGTCAAGCGGGGCCGGGGGATGAGCAGTTCTTC.

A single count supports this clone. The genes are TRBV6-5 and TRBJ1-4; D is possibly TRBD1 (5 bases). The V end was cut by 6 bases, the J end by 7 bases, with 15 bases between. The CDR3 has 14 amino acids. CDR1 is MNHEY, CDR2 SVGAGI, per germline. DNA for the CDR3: TGTGCCAGCAGACGCCGACAGCAAGGTGAAAAACTGTTTTTT. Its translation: CASRRRQQGEKLFF.

CDR3 residues: CASSLQDRDSYEQYF. CDR3 in DNA: TGTGCCAGCAGCTTGCAGGACAGAGACTCCTACGAGCAGTACTTC. The J gene is TRBJ2-7, the V gene TRBV5-4; maybe TRBD1 (6 bases). This CDR3 region has 15 residues. Germline CDR1 SGHNT, CDR2 YYREEE (reference sequence). V gave up 1 base and J gave up 0 bases, with 11 bases separating them. Based on the CDR3 plus reference TRBV5-4 and TRBJ2-7, the full variable domain is ETGVTQSPTHLIKTRGQQVTLRCSSQSGHNTVSWYQQALGQGPQFIFQYYREEENGRGNFPPRFSGLQFPNYSSELNVNALELDDSALYLCASSLQDRDSYEQYFGPGTRLTVT.

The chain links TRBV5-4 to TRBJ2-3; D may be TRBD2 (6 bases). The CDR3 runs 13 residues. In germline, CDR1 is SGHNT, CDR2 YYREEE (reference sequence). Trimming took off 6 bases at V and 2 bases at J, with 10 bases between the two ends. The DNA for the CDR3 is TGTGCCAGCACGGAGGGCCTCACAGATACGCAGTATTTT. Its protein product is CASTEGLTDTQYF.

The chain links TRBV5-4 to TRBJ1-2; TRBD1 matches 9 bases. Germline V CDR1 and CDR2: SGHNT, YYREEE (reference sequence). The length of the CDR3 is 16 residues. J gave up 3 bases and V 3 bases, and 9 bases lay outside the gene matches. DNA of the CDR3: TGTGCCAGCAGCTCAAAGACAGGGGGGGTGGACTATGGCTACACCTTC. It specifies CASSSKTGGVDYGYTF.

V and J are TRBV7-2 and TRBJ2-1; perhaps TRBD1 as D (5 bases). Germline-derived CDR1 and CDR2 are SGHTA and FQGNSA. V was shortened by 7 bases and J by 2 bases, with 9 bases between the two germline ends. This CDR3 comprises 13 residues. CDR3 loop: CASMRRAYNEQFF. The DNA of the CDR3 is TGTGCCAGCATGCGCAGGGCCTACAATGAGCAGTTCTTC.

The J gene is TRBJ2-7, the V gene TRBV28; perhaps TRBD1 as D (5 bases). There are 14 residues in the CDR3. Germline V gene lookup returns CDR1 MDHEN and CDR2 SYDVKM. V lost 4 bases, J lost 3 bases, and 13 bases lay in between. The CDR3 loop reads CASSSRVWGYEQYF. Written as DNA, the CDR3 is TGTGCCAGCAGTTCCAGGGTTTGGGGCTACGAGCAGTACTTC.

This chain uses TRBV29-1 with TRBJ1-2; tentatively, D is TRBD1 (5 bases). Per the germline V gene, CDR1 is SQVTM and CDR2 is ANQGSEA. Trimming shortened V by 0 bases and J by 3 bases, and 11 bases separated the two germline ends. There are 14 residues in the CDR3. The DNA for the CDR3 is TGCAGCGTTGAAGATCCAGCGACAGACTATGGCTACACCTTC. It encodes CSVEDPATDYGYTF.

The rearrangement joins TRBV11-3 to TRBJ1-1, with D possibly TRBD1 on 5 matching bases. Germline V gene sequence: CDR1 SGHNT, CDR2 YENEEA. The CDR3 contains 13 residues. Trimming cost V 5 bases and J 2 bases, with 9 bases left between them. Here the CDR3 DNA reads TGTGCCAGCAGCCCAGGGCCCAACACTGAAGCTTTCTTT. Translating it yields CASSPGPNTEAFF.

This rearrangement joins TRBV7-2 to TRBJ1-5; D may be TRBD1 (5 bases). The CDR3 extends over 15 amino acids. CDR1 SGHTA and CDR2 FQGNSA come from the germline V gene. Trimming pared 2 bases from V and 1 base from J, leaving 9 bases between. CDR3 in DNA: TGTGCCAGCAGCTTAATGGGGCAGAGCAATCAGCCCCAGCATTTT. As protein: CASSLMGQSNQPQHF.

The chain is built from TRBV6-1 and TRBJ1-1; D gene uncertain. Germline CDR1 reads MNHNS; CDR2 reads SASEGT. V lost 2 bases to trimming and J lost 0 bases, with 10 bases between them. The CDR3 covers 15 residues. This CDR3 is CASSEWAALNTEAFF. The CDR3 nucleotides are TGTGCCAGCAGTGAATGGGCAGCTCTGAACACTGAAGCTTTCTTT.

The CDR3 spells CASNYRDGNQNTEAFF. DNA of the CDR3: TGTGCCAGCAACTACAGGGACGGAAACCAGAACACTGAAGCTTTCTTT. The V and J genes are TRBV7-9 and TRBJ1-1; maybe TRBD1 (6 bases). Germline V gene sequence: CDR1 SEHNR, CDR2 FQNEAQ (reference sequence). The germline V and J ends were trimmed by 7 bases and 1 base, with 19 bases remaining between them. This CDR3 comprises 16 residues.

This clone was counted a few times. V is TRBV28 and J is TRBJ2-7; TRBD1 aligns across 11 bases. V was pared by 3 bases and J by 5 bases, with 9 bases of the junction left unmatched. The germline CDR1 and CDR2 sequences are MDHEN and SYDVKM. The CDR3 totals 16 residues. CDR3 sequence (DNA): TGTGCCAGCAGTTTTGATCCCGGGACAGGGGGACACGAGCAGTACTTC. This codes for CASSFDPGTGGHEQYF.